This entry describes one T cell receptor beta chain. This clonotype showed up just a few times. The antigen it recognizes is unknown. No much larger clone exists at a distance of one base, and base qualities are not known. The TCR beta CDR3 regions were amplified from the RNA transcripts. The first round of RT-PCR for the TCR CDR3 was performed with the HTBI primer set and the Qiagen OneStep RT-PCR kit. Libraries were constructed in a second round of multiplex PCR, after which size selection and purification were performed. Paired-end sequencing of the libraries was performed with 100 bp reads on an Illumina HiSeq2000. For the original study's pipeline: SOAPnuke was used to process the raw data, removing reads that contained adapters or uncalled bases, had a mean Phred below 15, or lacked an exact match to the constant primer or identifier. COPE v1.2.5 was used to merge high-quality paired reads, and clonotypes were defined as unique nucleotide sequences. Clonotypes were aligned to IMGT TRBV, TRBD and TRBJ reference segments using MiTCR v1.1. Only V-J combinations with frequency above 0.0001, covering approximately 99% of repertoires, were analysed. The TCS score was defined as F50 (clonal expansion) divided by E x V (chaos), with BLOSUM62-based TCRdist calculated between CDR3 peptides within each V-J. Welch's t-statistics and random forest reduced some 510 V-J features to 10 to 15, which were used in a naive Bayes classifier (R e1071). Through fastp at Q25 and MiXCR, TCRdb rebuilt clones from the public reads, retaining in-frame beta chains. Rows with a matching CDR3 protein are joined into one entry that keeps the most common DNA and genes. For this entry, the V and J calls and clone size follow TCRdb and not the study's own pipeline. The sample table records under 300,000 distinct CDR3 sequences; about 20% of these occur just once. The ten largest clones represent around 62% of the sample.

This sample was included in a study of T cells in Graves' hyperthyroidism and ophthalmopathy (dated by TCRdb to 2018 to 2020). The study in broad terms: Peripheral blood was sampled at the time of initial diagnosis, prior to any treatment. The 100 discovery patients were randomly split 7:3 into training and test sets. TCR Vbeta CDR3 sequencing of some 140 peripheral blood samples (about 45 ophthalmopathy, 75 to 80 hyperthyroidism and 17 progressor patients) is reported in the paper. To identify TCR V-J signatures that set the groups apart, the researchers used a discovery cohort of 100 patients, made up of about 44 with Graves' ophthalmopathy and 55 to 65 with stable Graves' hyperthyroidism. Thyroid tissue and blood T-cell repertoires from six or seven Graves' hyperthyroidism patients were also compared in the study. Following sampling, methimazole starting at 30 mg daily was given to hyperthyroidism patients, and high-dose intravenous methylprednisolone was given to ophthalmopathy patients. Prospective prediction of ophthalmopathy was tested in an independent validation cohort consisting of about 19 hyperthyroidism patients and approximately 16 patients who later progressed to ophthalmopathy.

As encoded in the germline V gene (reference sequence), CDR1 is MNHNY while CDR2 is SVGAGI. Including cysteine and phenylalanine, the CDR3 has 14 amino acids. Only the CDR3 region is kept as DNA, spanning 42 bases read in frame from base 1. V lost 2 bases and J lost 4 bases; the stretch between them is 9 bases long. Results and caveats for the whole study, not just this receptor: A 13 V-J signature model separated ophthalmopathy from stable hyperthyroidism, with nearly 90% sensitivity and approximately 81% specificity in cross-validation and 80%/75% in testing. During validation, the model predicted progression to ophthalmopathy a median of roughly 7.1 months ahead of onset, with just under 71% sensitivity and roughly 75% specificity. No statistical method was used to set the sample size in advance, and investigators knew the group allocation. Most expanded thyroid clonotypes (frequency above 0.001) were also detected in blood, a finding suggesting that blood repertoires may reflect thyroid immune responses.

Ophthalmopathy patients had moderately to severely active disease, Clinical Activity Score of at least 3, NOSPECS grade of at least 4, and duration under 3 months. The study excluded patients with uncontrolled infections, other autoimmune diseases, pregnancy or lactation. Diagnoses relied on clinical symptoms, serum thyroxine and TRAb, thyroid ultrasound and orbital computed tomography. Ficoll-Paque density gradient centrifugation was used to isolate PBMCs from about 9 ml of fresh peripheral blood. Trizol reagent was used to extract total RNA, and RNA quality was then checked on an Agilent 2100 Bioanalyzer.

Sequenced: blood. The chain joins TRBV6-6 to TRBJ2-1, with the D gene not confidently named. The source is a man aged 30-40 years with Graves' ophthalmopathy. The CDR3: CASSYARMYNEQFF. The DNA reads as follows: TGTGCCAGCAGTTACGCTAGGATGTACAATGAGCAGTTCTTC.